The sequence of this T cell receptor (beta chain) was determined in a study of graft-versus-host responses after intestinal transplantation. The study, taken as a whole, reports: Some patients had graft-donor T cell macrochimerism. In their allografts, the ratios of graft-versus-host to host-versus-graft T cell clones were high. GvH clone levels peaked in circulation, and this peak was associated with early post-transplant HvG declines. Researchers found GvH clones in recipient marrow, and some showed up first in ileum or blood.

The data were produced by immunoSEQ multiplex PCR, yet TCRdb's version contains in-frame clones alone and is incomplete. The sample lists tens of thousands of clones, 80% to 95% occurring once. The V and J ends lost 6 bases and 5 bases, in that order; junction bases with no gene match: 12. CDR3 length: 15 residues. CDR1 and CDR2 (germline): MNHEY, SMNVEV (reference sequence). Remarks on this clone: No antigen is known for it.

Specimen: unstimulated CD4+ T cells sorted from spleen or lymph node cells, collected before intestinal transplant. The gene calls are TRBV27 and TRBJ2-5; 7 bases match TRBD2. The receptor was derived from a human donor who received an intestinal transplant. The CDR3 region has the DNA TGTGCCAGCAGCCCCTTACCCGGGAGGCGGGAGACCCAGTACTTC. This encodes CASSPLPGRRETQYF.